Sequencing of this T cell receptor (beta chain) was carried out in a study of cytomegalovirus exposure and HLA in healthy donors. Across the study: HLA-typed donors contributed 80 million or so unique TCRs, which were held in an early data release. Study-level points and caveats: The analysis excluded some indistinguishable V segments, including TRBV6-2 and TRBV6-3. Available immune exposure information covered CMV serostatus only. Later analysis showed most CMV-associated TCR beta chains appearing HLA-restricted.

60 Vbeta and 13 Jbeta primers were used in PCR. Method: immunoSEQ multiplex PCR; TCRdb's copy keeps in-frame clones and lacks some. In the table there are some 120,000 clones, around 70% of which are singletons. Trimming removed 6 bases at V and 5 bases at J, with 16 bases between. Germline CDR1 reads MNHEY; CDR2 reads SVGAGI. The CDR3 is 15 residues long. Worth noting for this clone: What it recognizes is unknown.

This sequence joins TRBV6-5 and TRBJ2-2; D possibly corresponds to TRBD2 (7 bases). The clonotype comes from a woman in her forties in good health and CMV-seropositive. Sequenced input: PBMCs. CDR3 in amino acids: CASSIYREGTGELFF. The CDR3 nucleotides read TGTGCCAGCAGCATATACAGGGAGGGAACCGGGGAGCTGTTTTTT.